This T cell receptor beta chain was found in a study of T cell responses to AZD1222 COVID-19 vaccine. Regarding the study as a whole: Targeting of unmutated variant regions was reportedly seen in nearly half of spike-specific TCRs. Clonal diversity may have been underestimated, and the donors were mostly white British, with more females than males. Spike was spanned by vaccine-associated CD4 TCRs, with dominance at 160-218 and 743-854.

CDR1 LGHNA and CDR2 YNFKEQ come from the germline V gene. The CDR3 has 14 residues. Trimming removed 0 bases from V and 8 bases from J, with 8 bases in between. TCRdb's copy holds only in-frame clones and misses some; the assay was immunoSEQ multiplex PCR. Counted here are 140,000 or so clones, around 90% occurring once; the ten biggest clones make up approximately 2.1%. This clone was detected only once. The antigen is undetermined. This TCR was sampled from an adult in good health. The specimen comprised peripheral blood, sampled on day 0 of AZD1222 vaccination. The chain links TRBV4-2 to TRBJ1-6; D gene ambiguous. In nucleotides, the CDR3 is TGTGCCAGCAGCCAAGATCGGAGGGATTCACCCCTCCACTTT. Translation gives CASSQDRRDSPLHF.